Listed below are T cell receptor beta chains from one sample, sequenced in a study of long-term antiretroviral therapy in people with HIV. Sequencing used immunoSEQ multiplex PCR; TCRdb keeps in-frame clones, though not all of them. Seen here are tens of thousands of clones, roughly four fifths observed once, and the top ten hold around 6%. The specimen was unsorted PBMCs, collected 0.2 years after starting antiretroviral therapy. The origin of the receptors is a woman aged 25-40 years with HIV. Both conserved end residues are part of each CDR3. The D gene is left open where the match is weak. The size field is filled for only some rows; it gives once, few, many or a size class.

abundance | j_gene | d_gene | v_gene | CDR3aa | CDR3nt
- | TRBJ2-7 | - | TRBV5-4 | CASSSDGDEQYF | TGTGCCAGCAGTTCCGACGGGGATGAGCAGTACTTC
once | TRBJ1-6 | - | TRBV18 | CASSPTGSRNSPLHF | TGTGCCAGCTCACCGACCGGGTCCCGCAATTCACCCCTCCACTTT
- | TRBJ2-3 | TRBD1 | TRBV27 | CASRKGTGGPDTQYF | TGTGCCAGCAGAAAAGGGACAGGGGGTCCAGATACGCAGTATTTT
- | TRBJ2-2 | - | TRBV5-4 | CASSYNTGELFF | TGTGCCAGCAGTTATAACACCGGGGAGCTGTTTTTT
- | TRBJ2-6 | - | TRBV18 | CASSPQEGLNVLTF | TGTGCCAGCTCACCTCAAGAAGGACTGAACGTCCTGACTTTC
once | TRBJ2-5 | - | TRBV4-1 | CASSQDISEETQYF | TGCGCCAGCAGCCAAGATATTAGCGAGGAGACCCAGTACTTC
- | TRBJ1-2 | - | TRBV2 | CASTGSRYGYTF | TGTGCCAGTACCGGTTCCCGCTATGGCTACACCTTC
few | TRBJ1-2 | TRBD1 | TRBV29-1 | CSALTGSYGYTF | TGCAGCGCCCTGACAGGGTCCTATGGCTACACCTTC
- | TRBJ1-1 | TRBD1 | TRBV11-2 | CASGDRGVGTEAFF | TGTGCCAGCGGGGACAGGGGCGTTGGCACTGAAGCTTTCTTT
once | TRBJ2-3 | - | TRBV5-1 | CASSSRGGGTDTQYF | TGCGCCAGCAGCTCGCGGGGTGGGGGCACAGATACGCAGTATTTT
- | TRBJ1-1 | TRBD1 | TRBV15 | CATSRLGTGRGPEAFF | TGTGCCACCAGCAGACTAGGGACAGGGAGGGGGCCTGAAGCTTTCTTT
- | TRBJ1-2 | - | TRBV27 | CASSLSLGAQYGYTF | TGTGCCAGCAGTTTATCGTTAGGGGCCCAGTATGGCTACACCTTC
- | TRBJ2-5 | TRBD2 | TRBV29-1 | CSPLLGGRPGETQYF | TGCAGCCCCCTGTTGGGAGGGCGCCCTGGGGAGACCCAGTACTTC
- | TRBJ1-6 | - | TRBV27 | CASSPTQGFNSPLHF | TGTGCCAGCAGTCCTACTCAGGGATTTAATTCACCCCTCCACTTT
- | TRBJ1-1 | - | TRBV6-5 | CASSYSSGALNTEAFF | TGTGCCAGCAGTTACTCATCGGGGGCGTTGAACACTGAAGCTTTCTTT